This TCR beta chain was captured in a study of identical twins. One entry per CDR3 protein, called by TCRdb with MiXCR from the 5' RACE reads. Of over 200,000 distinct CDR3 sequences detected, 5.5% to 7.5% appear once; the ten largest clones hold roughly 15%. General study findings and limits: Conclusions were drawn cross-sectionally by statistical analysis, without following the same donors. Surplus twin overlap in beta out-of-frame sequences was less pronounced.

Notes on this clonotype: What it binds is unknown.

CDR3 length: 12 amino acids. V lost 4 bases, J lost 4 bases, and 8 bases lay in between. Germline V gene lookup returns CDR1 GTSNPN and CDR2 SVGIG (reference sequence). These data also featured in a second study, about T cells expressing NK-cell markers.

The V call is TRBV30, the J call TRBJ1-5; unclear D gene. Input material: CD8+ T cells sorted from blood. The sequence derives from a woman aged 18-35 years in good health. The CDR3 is CAWKPENQPQHF. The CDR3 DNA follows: TGTGCCTGGAAACCAGAGAATCAGCCCCAGCATTTT.